This TCR beta chain was captured in a study of blood T cell repertoires in COVID-19. Across the whole study: Sites in the United States, Italy and Spain provided acute and convalescent COVID-19 samples. The analysed material was cDNA or gDNA that came from T cells, B-cell-depleted T cells, or PBMCs.

Original processing notes: Using reference gene primer amplification, nucleated cell counts were estimated. Clones were sequenced by immunoSEQ multiplex PCR, and TCRdb holds only the in-frame ones, with some missing. Clonal size and the V and J genes are those of that table, whereas D and trimming came from the DNA. The data hold 170,000 or so clones, with around nine tenths observed a single time. Germline lookup yields CDR1 SQVTM and CDR2 ANQGSEA. The CDR3 has 17 residues. V was clipped by 6 bases and J by 3 bases; unmatched bases: 14. Input material: peripheral blood. This TCR was recovered from a man in his forties or fifties with acute or convalescent COVID-19. The rearrangement joins TRBV29-1 to TRBJ1-1; 12 nucleotides agree with TRBD1. The chain's CDR3 is CSVDAEGQGAFHTEAFF. The CDR3 nucleotides read TGCAGCGTGGACGCTGAGGGACAGGGGGCTTTTCACACTGAAGCTTTCTTT.